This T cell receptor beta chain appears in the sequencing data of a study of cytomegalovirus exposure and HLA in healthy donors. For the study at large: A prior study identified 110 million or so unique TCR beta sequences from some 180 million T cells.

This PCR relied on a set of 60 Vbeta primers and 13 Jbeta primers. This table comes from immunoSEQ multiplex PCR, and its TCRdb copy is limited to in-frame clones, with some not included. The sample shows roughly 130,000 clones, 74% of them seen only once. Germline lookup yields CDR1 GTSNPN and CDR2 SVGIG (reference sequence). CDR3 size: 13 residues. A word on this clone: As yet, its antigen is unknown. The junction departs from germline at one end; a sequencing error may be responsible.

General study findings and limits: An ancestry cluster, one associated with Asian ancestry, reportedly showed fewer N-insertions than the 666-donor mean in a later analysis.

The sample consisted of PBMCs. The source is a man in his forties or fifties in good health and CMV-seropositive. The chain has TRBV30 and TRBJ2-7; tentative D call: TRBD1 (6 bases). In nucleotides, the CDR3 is TGTGCCTGGAAGGGGACACAGACCTATGAGCAGTACTTC. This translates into CAWKGTQTYEQYF.